This T cell receptor (beta chain) came from a study of T-cell memory formation after mild COVID-19. TCRdb processed the 5' RACE reads anew with MiXCR; each CDR3 protein has one entry. This table has 350,000 or so distinct CDR3 sequences, 20% to 25% appearing once. Germline loops: CDR1 MNHEY, CDR2 SVGAGI. The CDR3 is 15 residues long. Trimming shortened V by 0 bases and J by 2 bases, and 11 bases separated the two germline ends. Study-wide findings and caveats: Cross-reactive memory appears to have joined, as suggested by some responding clones showing up in pre-infection memory.

In its sample, this clonotype was seen a few times. Its cognate antigen is unknown. The receptor was derived from a man between 18 and 29 years old who had mild COVID-19 (a few samples of this study predate the infection). Cell type and time point are not known. Sequences were obtained from PBMCs or a T cell subset sorted from them (not recorded which). J is TRBJ2-7 and V is TRBV6-5, with D hard to call. The chain's CDR3 is CASSYSVAKPYEQYF. The CDR3 DNA sequence: TGTGCCAGCAGTTACTCGGTCGCGAAGCCCTACGAGCAGTACTTC.